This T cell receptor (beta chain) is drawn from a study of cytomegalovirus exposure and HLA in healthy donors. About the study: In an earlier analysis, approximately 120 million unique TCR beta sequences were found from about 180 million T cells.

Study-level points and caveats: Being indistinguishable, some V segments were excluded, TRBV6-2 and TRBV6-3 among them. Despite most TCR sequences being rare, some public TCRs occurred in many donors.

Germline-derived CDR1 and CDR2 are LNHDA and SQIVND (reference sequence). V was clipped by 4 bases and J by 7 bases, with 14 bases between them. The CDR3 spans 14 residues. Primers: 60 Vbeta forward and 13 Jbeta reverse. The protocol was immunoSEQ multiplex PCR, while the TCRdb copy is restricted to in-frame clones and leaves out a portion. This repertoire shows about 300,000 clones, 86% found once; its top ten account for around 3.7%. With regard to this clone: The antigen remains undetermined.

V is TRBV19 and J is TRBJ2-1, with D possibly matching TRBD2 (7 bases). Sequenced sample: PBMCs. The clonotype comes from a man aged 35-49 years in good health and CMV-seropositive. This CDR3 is CASSRGGARNEQFF. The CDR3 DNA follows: TGTGCCAGTAGTAGGGGGGGGGCGAGAAATGAGCAGTTCTTC.